Listed below are T cell receptor beta chains from one sample, sequenced in a study of T cell clonotyping in hematopoietic cell transplantation. Profiled with immunoSEQ multiplex PCR; TCRdb holds only in-frame clones, not every one. Here the sample spans some 11,000 clones, 40% to 60% being singletons. The sample taken for sequencing was peripheral blood mononuclear cells. The source is a man aged 50 or older in good health. Some clones in this sample may be carry-over from other donors' samples. Both conserved end residues are part of each CDR3. The D gene is left open where the match is weak. The listing skips clone size in some rows; elsewhere it reads once, few, many or a size class.

abundance	d_gene	v_gene	j_gene	CDR3nt	CDR3aa
NA	TRBD1	TRBV6-5	TRBJ1-1	TGTGCCAGCAGTTACTTCTCACAGGGGGCGACTGAAGCTTTCTTT	CASSYFSQGATEAFF
NA	NA	TRBV30	TRBJ1-1	TGTGCCTGGAGTAGCGGGGACGGGAACACTGAAGCTTTCTTT	CAWSSGDGNTEAFF
NA	TRBD1	TRBV27	TRBJ1-1	TGTGCCAGCAGTTTATTGACGGGACAGAAGAACACTGAAGCTTTCTTT	CASSLLTGQKNTEAFF
NA	TRBD1	TRBV5-1	TRBJ2-7	TGCGCCAGCAGCTTATCCTTGACAGGGTCCTACGAGCAGTACTTC	CASSLSLTGSYEQYF
NA	NA	TRBV6-5	TRBJ1-5	TGTGCCAGCAAGACGGGCGGGCAGCCCCAGCATTTT	CASKTGGQPQHF
medium-sized	NA	TRBV5-6	TRBJ2-2	TGTGCCAGCAGCTGGAGTTCCGGGGAGCTGTTTTTT	CASSWSSGELFF
few	NA	TRBV14	TRBJ1-5	TGTGCCAGCAGCCCTTGGGGAGGGGCGCCCCAGCATTTT	CASSPWGGAPQHF
few	NA	TRBV9	TRBJ1-2	TGTGCCAGCAGCTCTAGCGGACAGTCCAACTATGGCTACACCTTC	CASSSSGQSNYGYTF
few	TRBD1	TRBV7-2	TRBJ2-7	TGTGCCAGCAGCTTAGTCACAGGGGACTACGAGCAGTACTTC	CASSLVTGDYEQYF
once	TRBD1	TRBV2	TRBJ1-5	TGTGCCAGCAGTGCGTCGGGACAGCCGAATCAGCCCCAGCATTTT	CASSASGQPNQPQHF
NA	NA	TRBV6-1	TRBJ2-3	TGTGCCAGCAGAGAAAGGGGTCGCCGGCAAGTCGATACGCAGTATTTT	CASRERGRRQVDTQYF
NA	NA	TRBV6-5	TRBJ1-2	TGTGCCGGCAGTGACGGGAATAACTATGGCTACACCTTC	CAGSDGNNYGYTF
few	NA	TRBV27	TRBJ2-1	TGTGCCAGCGTAGGAAACAATGAGCAGTTCTTC	CASVGNNEQFF
medium-sized	NA	TRBV5-6	TRBJ2-1	TGTGCCAGCAACCCCTGGGGAGAGCGAGATGAGCAGTTCTTC	CASNPWGERDEQFF
few	NA	TRBV6-4	TRBJ2-1	TGTGCCACCCAGGGGCTAGCGGAGAATGGTGAGCAGTTCTTC	CATQGLAENGEQFF
NA	NA	TRBV19	TRBJ1-5	TGTGCCAGTAGTATAGATCAGAGAGCCCCCCAGCATCAGCCCCAGCATTTT	CASSIDQRAPQHQPQHF